This T cell receptor beta chain was recovered during a study of cytomegalovirus exposure and HLA in healthy donors. In the PCR, 60 Vbeta and 13 Jbeta primers were used. Clones were read by immunoSEQ multiplex PCR, and TCRdb kept only the in-frame ones, dropping some. The table records about 160,000 clones, 82% of them present only once. Comments on this clone: Its antigen is unidentified.

General study findings and limits: TCR beta sequences reportedly predicted the HLA-A and HLA-B alleles of most subjects accurately.

This receptor was obtained from a man aged 45 to 65 in good health and CMV-seropositive. The sequenced sample consisted of PBMCs.

As DNA, the CDR3 is TGTGCCAGCGTCGGAAAACAGGGGAGGCGATATAGCAATCAGCCCCAGCATTTT. Its translation: CASVGKQGRRYSNQPQHF. This sequence joins TRBV28 and TRBJ1-5; 7 nucleotides line up with TRBD1. After removal of 8 bases from V and 0 bases from J, the junction contained 16 bases not matched to a gene. CDR1 MDHEN and CDR2 SYDVKM come from the germline V gene. The CDR3 sequence is 18 residues long.